The clone carrying this T cell receptor beta chain was counted many times. Its antigen is unknown. This sample stems from a study of cytotoxic CD8 clonotypes in ibrutinib-treated CLL. Notes on the study in general: Patients showed higher baseline clonality than age-matched healthy donors, and it tracked circulating CD8+ T-cell counts. Contraction or stability on treatment characterized the public clonotypes, which were uncommon.

Sequenced by immunoSEQ multiplex PCR; TCRdb stores in-frame clones only, minus some. Of around 97,000 clones listed, more than 75% are singletons. The TCR comes from a human donor with chronic lymphocytic leukemia. The specimen comprised PBMCs, sampled after 12 months of ibrutinib treatment.

CDR3: CASSSQTPNTEAFF. DNA for the CDR3: TGTGCCAGCAGCTCACAGACCCCGAACACTGAAGCTTTCTTT. The genes are TRBV7-9 and TRBJ1-1; D uncertain. CDR3 length equals 14 residues. CDR1 SEHNR and CDR2 FQNEAQ come from the germline V gene (reference sequence). V was clipped by 4 bases and J by 1 base, with 10 bases between them.